The 8 T cell receptor beta chains presented below share a single source sample, sequenced in a study of blood T cell repertoires in COVID-19. Libraries were prepared by immunoSEQ multiplex PCR; TCRdb keeps only in-frame clonotypes and omits some of them. Here the sample spans 150,000 to 200,000 clones, approximately 79% being singletons. Source material: peripheral blood. Receptors originate from an elderly woman with acute or convalescent COVID-19.

V is TRBV2 and J is TRBJ1-6, with unresolved D. Trimming cost V 6 bases and J 8 bases, with 11 bases left between them. CDR1 and CDR2 (germline): SNHLY, FYNNEI. This CDR3 is built from 13 residues. Written as DNA, the CDR3 is TGTGCCAGCAGGGGGAGCGTTGATTCACCCCTCCACTTT. Amino acids: CASRGSVDSPLHF.

In its sample, this clone was seen once. The CDR3 region has the DNA TGTGCCAGCAGTGAAGAACTCATCATCTCTGGAAACACCATATATTTT. Translation gives CASSEELIISGNTIYF. The J gene is TRBJ1-3, the V gene TRBV2; unclear D gene. The V gene's germline CDR1 is SNHLY and CDR2 FYNNEI. Trimming took 1 base from V and 0 from J, leaving 10 bases between them. This CDR3 comprises 16 residues.

The chain uses TRBV5-6 and TRBJ1-1, with TRBD1 matching over 9 bases. J was trimmed by 5 bases and V by 4 bases; bases with no gene match: 3. The germline V gene has CDR1 SGHDT and CDR2 YYEEEE. There are 13 residues in the CDR3. This chain's CDR3 is CASSQGTGTEAFF. CDR3 in DNA: TGTGCCAGCAGCCAAGGGACAGGGACTGAAGCTTTCTTT.

The chain is built from TRBV2 and TRBJ1-4; the D gene is possibly TRBD1 (6 bases). V lost 7 bases, J lost 5 bases, and 14 bases lay in between. Germline assignment: CDR1 SNHLY and CDR2 FYNNEI. The length of the CDR3 is 14 residues. The CDR3 DNA is TGTGCCAGCACCCTACAGGGATTAAATGAAAAACTGTTTTTT. Protein sequence: CASTLQGLNEKLFF.

This chain connects TRBV19 to TRBJ2-2; D gene ambiguous. Trimming cost V 2 bases and J 0 bases, with 7 bases left between them. In germline, CDR1 is LNHDA, CDR2 SQIVND (reference sequence). This CDR3 region has 15 residues. This CDR3 is CASSISLANTGELFF. In DNA form, the CDR3 reads TGTGCCAGTAGTATATCTCTAGCGAACACCGGGGAGCTGTTTTTT.

V usage is TRBV7-2 and J usage is TRBJ1-5, with a possible D match to TRBD1 (5 bases). The CDR3 sequence is 15 residues long. Germline assignment: CDR1 SGHTA and CDR2 FQGNSA. The germline V and J ends were trimmed by 4 bases and 7 bases, with 17 bases remaining between them. CDR3 residues: CASSSGVRDWQPQHF. DNA of the CDR3: TGTGCCAGCAGCTCCGGGGTGAGGGACTGGCAGCCCCAGCATTTT.

This chain links TRBV27 with TRBJ2-7; tentative D call: TRBD1 (6 bases). CDR3 size: 15 residues. V shed 2 bases and J shed 1 base, with 12 bases lying between them. CDR1 and CDR2 (germline): MNHEY, SMNVEV (reference sequence). The CDR3 sequence: CASSLEQGLSYEQYF. CDR3 nucleotide sequence: TGTGCCAGCAGTTTAGAACAGGGTCTGTCCTACGAGCAGTACTTC.

The chain is built from TRBV3-1 (or the pseudogene TRBV3-2) and TRBJ1-6; weak D call: TRBD1 (6 bases). This CDR3 is 15 amino acids long. Trimming took 4 bases from V and 10 from J, leaving 17 bases between them. The germline V gene has CDR1 LGHDT and CDR2 YNNKEL (reference sequence). CDR3 in DNA: TGTGCCAGCAGCCTTCCAACCAGGGGCGGCTCACCCCTCCACTTT. This encodes CASSLPTRGGSPLHF.